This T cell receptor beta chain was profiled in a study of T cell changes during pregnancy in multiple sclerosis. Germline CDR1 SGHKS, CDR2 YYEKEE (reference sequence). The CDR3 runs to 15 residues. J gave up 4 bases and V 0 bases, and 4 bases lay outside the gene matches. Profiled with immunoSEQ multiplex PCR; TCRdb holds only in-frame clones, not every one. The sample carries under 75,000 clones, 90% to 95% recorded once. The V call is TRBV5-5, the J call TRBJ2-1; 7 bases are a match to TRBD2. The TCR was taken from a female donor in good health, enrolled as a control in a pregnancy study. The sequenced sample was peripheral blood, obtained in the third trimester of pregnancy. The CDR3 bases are TGTGCCAGCAGCTTGGGGTGGGAGGGGTACAATGAGCAGTTCTTC. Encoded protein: CASSLGWEGYNEQFF.